This T cell receptor beta chain was sequenced during a study of blood T cells in healthy people across ages. Germline lookup yields CDR1 SGHVS and CDR2 FNYEAQ. The CDR3 sequence is 17 residues long. Aged about 6 to 95, donors were systemically healthy Caucasians from Russia. With each sample, at least 5 micrograms of total RNA were extracted. A second roughly 6 to 12 cycle PCR used barcoded and J-beta primers. TCRdb fed the 5' RACE reads into MiXCR, producing one record per CDR3 protein. The table lists hundreds of thousands of distinct CDR3 sequences, around 24% of them singletons. This sample was also put to use in a study of T cells of mothers and their children. From that study: Extracted RNA, in its entirety, went into cDNA synthesis at about 1.5 ug per 15 ul.

Specimen: blood. V is TRBV7-6 and J is TRBJ2-1; 11 bases agree with TRBD1. The J call may be in error: the DNA end matches TRBJ2-5 better. The TCR sequence derives from a boy aged 5 to 17 in good health. The CDR3 region has the DNA TGTGCCAGCAGCTACAGGGGACAGGGGGTAGGGAAGGAGACCCAGTACTTC. Its translation: CASSYRGQGVGKETQYF.